Below, 26 T cell receptor beta chains from the same sample are listed, as sequenced in a study of blood T cell repertoires in COVID-19. Profiling relied on immunoSEQ multiplex PCR, and the TCRdb table lists in-frame clones only, not all of them. The table shows more than 250,000 clones, with around 86% occurring only once. Sequencing was done on a sample of PBMCs or T cells enriched from blood (not recorded which). These receptors originate from a woman under 30 who had recovered from COVID-19.

The chain joins TRBV27 to TRBJ2-5, with 12 bases that match TRBD2. V gave up 4 bases and J gave up 2 bases; unmatched junction bases: 5. CDR1 is MNHEY and CDR2 is SMNVEV in the germline V gene (reference sequence). This CDR3 spans 16 amino acids. CDR3 loop: CASSSRTSGNQETQYF. CDR3 DNA: TGTGCCAGCAGTTCCAGGACTAGCGGGAATCAAGAGACCCAGTACTTC.

This sequence joins TRBV11-3 and TRBJ2-1; D is unclear. V lost 2 bases and J 5 bases, leaving 7 bases between the germline ends. There are 13 residues in the CDR3. Germline CDR1 and CDR2: SGHNT and YENEEA. The CDR3 loop reads CASSLRGHNEQFF. DNA for the CDR3: TGTGCCAGCAGCTTAAGAGGCCACAATGAGCAGTTCTTC.

The chain joins TRBV7-9 to TRBJ2-3; D gene unclear. Germline V gene data show CDR1 as SEHNR and CDR2 as FQNEAQ (reference sequence). V lost 2 bases and J lost 4, with 13 bases in between. The CDR3 contains 15 residues. The CDR3 loop reads CASSLWLYRADTQYF. The CDR3 coding sequence is TGTGCCAGCAGCTTATGGTTATATCGGGCAGATACGCAGTATTTT.

The J gene is TRBJ2-7, the V gene TRBV5-4, with 8 bases matching TRBD1. CDR1 and CDR2 (germline): SGHNT, YYREEE (reference sequence). CDR3 length: 14 residues. Germline trimming cut 0 bases from V and 2 bases from J; bases unmatched to any gene: 1. CDR3: CASSLGDRPYEQYF. The CDR3 DNA reads TGTGCCAGCAGCTTGGGGGACAGGCCCTACGAGCAGTACTTC.

V is TRBV9 and J is TRBJ2-5; the D is unclear. CDR1 and CDR2 (germline): SGDLS, YYNGEE. The CDR3 loop spans 13 amino acids. Trimming took off 0 bases at V and 5 bases at J, with 8 bases between the two ends. This CDR3 is CASSVAAAETQYF. DNA of the CDR3: TGTGCCAGCAGCGTAGCGGCGGCGGAGACCCAGTACTTC.

V and J are TRBV27 and TRBJ1-1; D gene uncertain. V was trimmed by 2 bases and J by 4 bases, leaving 8 bases between them. The CDR3 consists of 13 residues. Germline-derived CDR1 and CDR2 are MNHEY and SMNVEV (reference sequence). The CDR3 loop is CASSLTFGTEAFF. In DNA form, the CDR3 reads TGTGCCAGCAGTTTAACCTTCGGCACTGAAGCTTTCTTT.

J is TRBJ1-5 and V is TRBV19; D is unresolved. This CDR3 spans 12 amino acids. Germline CDR1 is LNHDA and CDR2 is SQIVND (reference sequence). V lost 3 bases and J 6 bases, leaving 6 bases between the germline ends. This CDR3 reads CASSMSFQPQHF. CDR3 nucleotides: TGTGCCAGTAGTATGTCGTTTCAGCCCCAGCATTTT.

The chain links TRBV6-5 to TRBJ2-7; perhaps TRBD2 as D (6 bases). CDR3 length: 15 amino acids. V shed 5 bases and J shed 4 bases, with 18 bases lying between them. Germline loops: CDR1 MNHEY, CDR2 SVGAGI. The CDR3 here is CASSPQGNAGYEQYF. The CDR3 bases are TGTGCCAGCAGTCCTCAGGGTAACGCGGGGTACGAGCAGTACTTC.

V gene TRBV27 combines with J gene TRBJ1-1, with D perhaps matching TRBD1 (6 bases). V lost 6 bases and J 2 bases, leaving 13 bases between the germline ends. Per germline, CDR1 MNHEY and CDR2 SMNVEV (reference sequence). This CDR3 is built from 14 residues. CDR3 loop: CASSRGQRNTEAFF. The CDR3 DNA sequence: TGTGCCAGCAGCAGAGGACAGAGAAACACTGAAGCTTTCTTT.

The chain combines TRBV6-1 with TRBJ2-6; 10 positions agree with TRBD1. This CDR3 is built from 16 residues. CDR1 is MNHNS and CDR2 is SASEGT in the germline V gene. V gave up 5 bases and J gave up 2 bases; unmatched junction bases: 3. CDR3 amino acids: CASSKDRGPGANVLTF. CDR3 sequence (DNA): TGTGCCAGCAGTAAAGACAGGGGGCCTGGGGCCAACGTCCTGACTTTC.

The chain is built from TRBV18 and TRBJ2-3; 9 bases are a match to TRBD1. CDR1 and CDR2 from the germline V gene are KGHSH and LQKENI. The CDR3 consists of 16 residues. V lost 3 bases to trimming and J lost 5 bases; unmatched junction nucleotides: 9. As DNA, the CDR3 is TGTGCCAGCTCACCTCGAACAGGGGGCGGTGGAGATACGCAGTATTTT. Amino acid sequence: CASSPRTGGGGDTQYF.

This clone was found once. This chain uses TRBV6-1 with TRBJ2-1; TRBD1 matches at 12 bases. The trim removed 1 base at V and 6 bases at J, leaving 10 bases unmatched. CDR3 size: 18 residues. The germline V gene encodes CDR1 MNHNS and CDR2 SASEGT. The CDR3 here is CASSEGIWGTGGLNEQFF. Here the CDR3 DNA reads TGTGCCAGCAGTGAAGGGATCTGGGGGACAGGGGGCCTCAATGAGCAGTTCTTC.

This clone was counted a few times. Other DNA sequences in the sample encode the same CDR3. The chain employs TRBV2 and TRBJ2-7, with 9 bases identical to TRBD1. This CDR3 is built from 14 residues. Losses at the gene ends were 5 bases for V and 3 bases for J; bases not matched to a gene: 5. The germline V gene encodes CDR1 SNHLY and CDR2 FYNNEI. CDR3: CASSPPGQGYEQYF. In DNA form, the CDR3 reads TGTGCCAGCAGTCCCCCGGGACAGGGCTACGAGCAGTACTTC.

The rearrangement uses TRBV29-1 and TRBJ2-1; 7 nucleotides align to TRBD2. Trimming took 4 bases from V and 10 from J; bases not matched to a gene: 10. The CDR3 covers 13 residues. CDR1 and CDR2 from the germline V gene are SQVTM and ANQGSEA. The chain's CDR3 is CSVGREFLGEQFF. In nucleotides, the CDR3 is TGCAGCGTTGGGCGGGAGTTTCTCGGAGAGCAGTTCTTC.

This clone was seen a single time. The chain joins TRBV9 to TRBJ2-1, with 8 bases fitting TRBD2. Germline CDR1 SGDLS, CDR2 YYNGEE. V lost 7 bases, J lost 0 bases, and 9 bases stayed unmatched. This CDR3 region has 16 residues. The CDR3 region is CASAPSGLSSYNEQFF. CDR3 DNA sequence: TGTGCCAGCGCCCCTAGCGGGCTAAGCTCCTACAATGAGCAGTTCTTC.

The chain recombines TRBV29-1 with TRBJ2-1; D is undetermined. Trimming removed 4 bases at V and 7 bases at J, with 17 bases between. This CDR3 is built from 14 residues. The V gene's germline CDR1 is SQVTM and CDR2 ANQGSEA. The CDR3 coding sequence is TGCAGCGTTGGTCGATTACTACTGCGGAATGAGCAGTTCTTC. Amino acid sequence: CSVGRLLLRNEQFF.

This chain connects TRBV30 to TRBJ1-2, with D uncertain. Trimming removed 0 bases from V and 7 bases from J, with 12 bases in between. This CDR3 has 13 amino acids. Germline lookup yields CDR1 GTSNPN and CDR2 SVGIG (reference sequence). The CDR3, as DNA: TGTGCCTGGAGTGTACGGGGTCTCGGTGGCTACACCTTC. Translated, it gives CAWSVRGLGGYTF.

The chain links TRBV10-3 to TRBJ1-2; 7 bases map to TRBD1. The CDR3 spans 13 residues. J lost 3 bases, V lost 7 bases, and 5 bases had no gene match. Germline-derived CDR1 and CDR2 are ENHRY and SYGVKD. In DNA, the CDR3 is TGTGCCATCACCGACAGGGCTGACTATGGCTACACCTTC. It encodes CAITDRADYGYTF.

This chain connects TRBV7-2 to TRBJ2-4, with 12 bases that match TRBD2. V lost 3 bases to trimming and J lost 4 bases; unmatched junction nucleotides: 4. The germline V gene has CDR1 SGHTA and CDR2 FQGNSA. The CDR3 is 16 residues long. CDR3 coding DNA: TGTGCCAGCAGCTTCGATCTAGCGGGGGGGAAAAACATTCAGTACTTC. This codes for CASSFDLAGGKNIQYF.

The V and J genes are TRBV9 and TRBJ1-2; 9 bases are shared with TRBD1. V shed 2 bases and J 10 bases; nucleotides not matched to a gene: 12. The germline V gene has CDR1 SGDLS and CDR2 YYNGEE. The CDR3 is 15 residues long. CDR3 sequence (DNA): TGTGCCAGCAGCGTCGATCGACAGGGGGTTTTAGACTACACCTTC. Encoded protein: CASSVDRQGVLDYTF.

The chain has TRBV10-1 and TRBJ2-7, with 9 bases lining up with TRBD2. Germline V gene sequence: CDR1 WNHNN, CDR2 SYGVQD (reference sequence). The CDR3 sequence is 14 residues long. The J segment lost 2 bases and the V segment lost 2 bases, leaving 1 base of the junction unmatched. CDR3 amino acids: CASSEAGGPYEQYF. The CDR3 region has the DNA TGCGCCAGCAGTGAGGCGGGAGGGCCCTACGAGCAGTACTTC.

This chain joins TRBV3-1 (or the pseudogene TRBV3-2) and TRBJ1-6, with 7 bases fitting TRBD1. Germline V lookup: CDR1 LGHDT, CDR2 YNNKEL (reference sequence). This CDR3 comprises 16 residues. V trimming: 0 bases; J trimming: 6 bases; junction bases outside the gene matches: 5. CDR3 nucleotide sequence: TGTGCCAGCAGCCAAGATCCGGGACAGTTTAATTCACCCCTCCACTTT. Its protein product is CASSQDPGQFNSPLHF.

The chain employs TRBV10-2 and TRBJ1-3; D remains ambiguous. The CDR3 covers 16 residues. Trimming shortened V by 3 bases and J by 0 bases, and 12 bases separated the two germline ends. CDR1 WSHSY and CDR2 SAAADI come from the germline V gene. Written as DNA, the CDR3 is TGCGCCAGCAGTGAAATTCGGGGTAGCTCTGGAAACACCATATATTTT. Its protein product is CASSEIRGSSGNTIYF.

The chain is built from TRBV28 and TRBJ2-7, with 12 bases that match TRBD1. With 3 bases clipped from V and 5 bases from J, the junction kept 5 bases outside the gene matches. The CDR3 sequence is 15 residues long. The germline V gene encodes CDR1 MDHEN and CDR2 SYDVKM. The DNA for the CDR3 is TGTGCCAGCAGTTTGGCGGGACAGGGGGCCGACGAGCAGTACTTC. It translates to CASSLAGQGADEQYF.

This sequence joins TRBV19 and TRBJ1-5; TRBD1 agrees at 8 bases. J gave up 6 bases and V 6 bases, and 7 bases lay outside the gene matches. The germline CDR1 and CDR2 sequences are LNHDA and SQIVND (reference sequence). This CDR3 contains 14 residues. As DNA, the CDR3 is TGTGCCAGTAGACCAACAGGGGGTGGTCAGCCCCAGCATTTT. This translates into CASRPTGGGQPQHF.

The rearrangement joins TRBV18 to TRBJ1-3; D not resolved. Looked up from germline, CDR1 is KGHSH and CDR2 is LQKENI. Trimming took 0 bases from V and 0 from J, leaving 18 bases between them. The CDR3 loop spans 19 amino acids. The CDR3 DNA reads TGTGCCAGCTCACCACCGGTTGGGCAGCCTCACCCCTCTGGAAACACCATATATTTT. Translation gives CASSPPVGQPHPSGNTIYF.